Below are 20 T cell receptor beta chains sequenced from a single sample in a study of CD8+CD57+ T cells in acquired aplastic anemia. The use of genomic DNA as template underpinned the TCR beta VDJ and CDR3 profiling. TCRdb re-analysed the reads in MiXCR, keeping a single row per CDR3 protein. The data show under 200,000 distinct CDR3 sequences, with 55% to 70% seen just once and about 45% held by the top ten. Sequencing was carried out using sorted CD4+, CD8+, or CD8+CD57+ T cells (not recorded which) from PBMCs. The receptors here all came from a human donor with severe aplastic anemia or a healthy control (not recorded which).

The genes are TRBV25-1 and TRBJ2-6, with 7 positions matching TRBD1. J was trimmed by 0 bases and V by 4 bases; bases with no gene match: 6. This CDR3 is 17 amino acids long. Germline V lookup: CDR1 MGHDK, CDR2 SYGVNS. The CDR3 coding sequence is TGTGCCAGCAGTGGGCAGGGGGTACCCTCTGGGGCCAACGTCCTGACTTTC. Protein product: CASSGQGVPSGANVLTF.

This clonotype was detected once. This rearrangement joins TRBV15 to TRBJ2-7; either TRBD1 or TRBD2 may supply D (6 bases each). CDR3 length: 15 residues. Trimming pared 1 base from V and 2 bases from J, leaving 12 bases between. CDR1 is LNHNV and CDR2 is YYDKDF in the germline V gene (reference sequence). The CDR3 reads CATSRGGASTYEQYF. The DNA of the CDR3 is TGTGCCACCAGCAGAGGGGGGGCGTCTACCTACGAGCAGTACTTC.

This clonotype has a count of ten or more. The V gene is TRBV20-1, the J gene TRBJ1-2; 7 bases align to TRBD1. V was pared by 0 bases and J by 4 bases, with 2 bases of the junction left unmatched. The germline gives CDR1 DFQATT, CDR2 SNEGSKA (reference sequence). This CDR3 spans 13 amino acids. The CDR3 sequence is CSARDPGGYGYTF. CDR3 in DNA: TGCAGTGCTAGAGATCCAGGGGGCTATGGCTACACCTTC.

This clonotype was counted ten times or more. The rearrangement joins TRBV28 to TRBJ2-6; D is undetermined. Trimming pared 8 bases from V and 0 bases from J, leaving 8 bases between. The CDR3 sequence is 14 residues long. The germline CDR1 and CDR2 sequences are MDHEN and SYDVKM. The CDR3 DNA reads as TGTGCCAGCGCCCTGGTCTCTGGGGCCAACGTCCTGACTTTC. Protein product: CASALVSGANVLTF.

To note about this clonotype: An end of the junction differs from the germline gene, which may be a read error. The gene calls are TRBV14 and TRBJ1-2, with D perhaps TRBD1 (6 bases). The CDR3 has 12 residues. Per germline, CDR1 SGHDN and CDR2 FVKESK. The CDR3 region is CASSQDGGQLVF. The CDR3 DNA follows: TGTGCCAGCAGCCAAGATGGAGGACAGTTAGTCTTC.

The chain has TRBV20-1 and TRBJ1-5, with TRBD1 matching 7 bases. The CDR3 covers 15 residues. The germline CDR1 and CDR2 sequences are DFQATT and SNEGSKA (reference sequence). With 1 base clipped from V and 3 bases from J, the junction kept 6 bases outside the gene matches. Written as DNA, the CDR3 is TGCAGTGCTAGAGCTTCGGACAGGAACAATCAGCCCCAGCATTTT. As protein: CSARASDRNNQPQHF.

The rearrangement joins TRBV19 to TRBJ2-3; possible D gene TRBD1, 5 bases. Germline lookup yields CDR1 LNHDA and CDR2 SQIVND (reference sequence). V gave up 7 bases and J gave up 2 bases, with 10 bases separating them. This CDR3 comprises 13 residues. For the CDR3, the DNA is TGTGCCAGTACGACAGTCGCCACAGATACGCAGTATTTT. It translates to CASTTVATDTQYF.

This clonotype was counted only a few times. The chain joins TRBV20-1 to TRBJ2-7, with D perhaps TRBD2 (6 bases). V was pared by 2 bases and J by 7 bases, with 12 bases between. This CDR3 is 12 amino acids long. The V gene's germline CDR1 is DFQATT and CDR2 SNEGSKA (reference sequence). The CDR3 loop reads CSARYAGREQYF. CDR3 nucleotides: TGCAGTGCTAGATATGCGGGGCGAGAGCAGTACTTC.

The genes are TRBV20-1 and TRBJ2-7, with 7 bases aligning to TRBD1. This CDR3 contains 13 residues. Germline-derived CDR1 and CDR2 are DFQATT and SNEGSKA (reference sequence). With 5 bases clipped from V and 6 bases from J, the junction kept 10 bases outside the gene matches. The CDR3 sequence: CSASKDRESEQYF. Written as DNA, the CDR3 is TGCAGTGCTTCCAAAGACAGGGAAAGCGAGCAGTACTTC.

The J gene is TRBJ2-1, the V gene TRBV5-8, with 10 bases lining up with TRBD2. Trimming took 4 bases from V and 8 from J; bases not matched to a gene: 9. The germline gives CDR1 SGHTS, CDR2 YDEGEE. The CDR3 spans 15 residues. As DNA, the CDR3 is TGTGCCAGCAGCGCCGGGAGCGGGGGGGCACATGAGCAGTTCTTC. Translating it yields CASSAGSGGAHEQFF.

The CDR3 region has the DNA TGCAGTGCTGGACTGCACACAGATACGCAGTATTTT. It is translated as CSAGLHTDTQYF. The chain couples TRBV20-1 to TRBJ2-3, with D perhaps matching TRBD2 (5 bases). Germline assignment: CDR1 DFQATT and CDR2 SNEGSKA (reference sequence). V was shortened by 5 bases and J by 2 bases, with 8 bases between the two germline ends. This CDR3 comprises 12 residues.

This clonotype came up once. This chain joins TRBV24-1 and TRBJ2-1; 14 bases match TRBD2. This CDR3 has 16 residues. The germline CDR1 and CDR2 sequences are KGHDR and SFDVKD. After removal of 1 base from V and 6 bases from J, the junction contained 1 base not matched to a gene. In DNA form, the CDR3 reads TGTGCCACCAGTGATTTCGGGACTAGCGGGAGCAATGAGCAGTTCTTC. It yields the protein CATSDFGTSGSNEQFF.

V usage is TRBV28 and J usage is TRBJ2-7; TRBD1 matches at 12 bases. The CDR3 is 15 amino acids. Germline values: CDR1 MDHEN, CDR2 SYDVKM. Trimming removed 6 bases from V and 7 bases from J; junction bases left unmatched: 10. CDR3 nucleotides: TGTGCCAGCAGACCCGGGACAGGGGGCGGGAATGAGCAGTACTTC. This translates into CASRPGTGGGNEQYF.

This clonotype was observed many times. This rearrangement joins TRBV2 to TRBJ2-2, with D possibly TRBD1 on 5 matching bases. Germline V lookup: CDR1 SNHLY, CDR2 FYNNEI. V lost 1 base and J 6 bases, leaving 9 bases between the germline ends. The CDR3 runs 14 residues. DNA for the CDR3: TGTGCCAGCAGTGAAGGGCAGGGCGCCGGGGAGCTGTTTTTT. Translation: CASSEGQGAGELFF. The full variable domain, with the rest looked up from reference TRBV2 and TRBJ2-2, is EPEVTQTPSHQVTQMGQEVILRCVPISNHLYFYWYRQILGQKVEFLVSFYNNEISEKSEIFDDQFSVERPDGSNFTLKIRSTKLEDSAMYFCASSEGQGAGELFFGEGSRLTVL.

The chain is built from TRBV6-5 and TRBJ1-5; D may be TRBD1 (5 bases). The CDR3 length is 14 residues. Germline V gene data show CDR1 as MNHEY and CDR2 as SVGAGI. V was cut by 0 bases and J by 5 bases, with 8 bases left in between. The CDR3 coding sequence is TGTGCCAGCAGTTACTCGGGGCGGGATCAGCCCCAGCATTTT. This sequence encodes CASSYSGRDQPQHF.

The chain employs TRBV20-1 and TRBJ2-2; 11 bases line up with TRBD2. The CDR3 is 16 amino acids. Germline V lookup: CDR1 DFQATT, CDR2 SNEGSKA (reference sequence). V was pared by 6 bases and J by 5 bases, with 11 bases of the junction left unmatched. As DNA, the CDR3 is TGCAGTGCGAAGGATAGCGGGAGGGCCCGAACCGGGGAGCTGTTTTTT. Residues: CSAKDSGRARTGELFF.

This chain connects TRBV25-1 to TRBJ2-6; weak D call: TRBD1 (6 bases). Germline CDR1 and CDR2: MGHDK and SYGVNS. The CDR3 is made up of 16 amino acids. Trimming left V 4 bases short and J 0 bases short, with 10 bases between. The chain's CDR3 is CASSGHRVSGANVLTF. The CDR3 coding sequence is TGTGCCAGCAGTGGACACAGGGTCTCTGGGGCCAACGTCCTGACTTTC.

V and J are TRBV24-1 and TRBJ2-1, with 12 bases that match TRBD2. The CDR3 is 16 residues long. The germline V gene has CDR1 KGHDR and CDR2 SFDVKD. J lost 2 bases, V lost 4 bases, and 2 bases had no gene match. This chain's CDR3 is CATSESSGGAYNEQFF. Written as DNA, the CDR3 is TGTGCCACCAGTGAGTCTAGCGGGGGGGCCTACAATGAGCAGTTCTTC.

The chain employs TRBV9 and TRBJ1-3; no clear D. V was pared by 2 bases and J by 0 bases, with 6 bases between. This CDR3 has 14 amino acids. Germline assignment: CDR1 SGDLS and CDR2 YYNGEE. The CDR3 is CASSVGASGNTIYF. DNA for the CDR3: TGTGCCAGCAGCGTGGGTGCCTCTGGAAACACCATATATTTT.

This clonotype appeared many times. V usage is TRBV30 and J usage is TRBJ1-6, with D perhaps TRBD1 (5 bases). V lost 0 bases and J lost 11, with 14 bases in between. The CDR3 is 14 amino acids. The germline V gene has CDR1 GTSNPN and CDR2 SVGIG (reference sequence). CDR3: CAWSVGQGPPPLHF. The CDR3 nucleotides are TGTGCCTGGAGTGTAGGGCAGGGTCCCCCACCCCTCCACTTT.